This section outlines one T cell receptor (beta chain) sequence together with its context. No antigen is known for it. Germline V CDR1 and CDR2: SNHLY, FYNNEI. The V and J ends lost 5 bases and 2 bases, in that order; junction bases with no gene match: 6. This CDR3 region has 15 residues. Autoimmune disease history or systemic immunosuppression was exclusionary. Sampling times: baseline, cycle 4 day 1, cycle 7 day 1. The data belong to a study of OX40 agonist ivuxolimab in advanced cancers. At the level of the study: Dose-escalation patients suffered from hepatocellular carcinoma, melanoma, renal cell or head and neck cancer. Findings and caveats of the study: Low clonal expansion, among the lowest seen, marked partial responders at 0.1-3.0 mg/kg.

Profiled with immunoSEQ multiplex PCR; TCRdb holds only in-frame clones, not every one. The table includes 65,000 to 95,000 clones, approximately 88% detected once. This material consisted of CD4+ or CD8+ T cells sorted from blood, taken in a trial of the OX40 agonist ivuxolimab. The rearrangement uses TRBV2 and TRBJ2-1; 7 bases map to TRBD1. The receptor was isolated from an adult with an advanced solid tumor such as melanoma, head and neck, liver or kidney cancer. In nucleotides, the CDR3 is TGTGCCAGCAGTTTGACAGGGACGACCTACAATGAGCAGTTCTTC. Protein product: CASSLTGTTYNEQFF.